One sample yielded the 13 T cell receptor beta chains listed below, sequenced in a study of response to subunit inactivated influenza vaccine. TCRdb ran MiXCR on the RT-PCR reads and lists one entry per CDR3 protein. The sample contains about 570,000 distinct CDR3 sequences, roughly 10% of which appear only once. The same data also contributed to another study, on T cells expressing NK-cell markers. That report adds: Making the TCR beta cDNA relied on 5'RACE template switching with UMIs.

Sequenced here: PBMCs from blood, sampled on the day of vaccination. Source of these receptors: a man aged 45 to 65 who received an inactivated influenza vaccine.

This clonotype was recorded at least ten times. The rearrangement joins TRBV15 to TRBJ2-3; 7 nucleotides line up with TRBD2. This CDR3 contains 22 residues. Germline V CDR1 and CDR2: LNHNV, YYDKDF (reference sequence). V shed 0 bases, J shed 1 base, and the junction held 22 bases outside the gene matches. The chain's CDR3 is CATSRDLFSSGRGKLGTDTQYF. DNA of the CDR3: TGTGCCACCAGCAGAGACCTCTTTTCTAGCGGTCGGGGAAAGCTAGGCACAGATACGCAGTATTTT.

Ten or more counts support this clonotype. The J gene is TRBJ2-1, the V gene TRBV27, with D perhaps TRBD1 (6 bases). The CDR3 is 15 amino acids. V was pared by 5 bases and J by 3 bases, with 14 bases between. The germline gives CDR1 MNHEY, CDR2 SMNVEV (reference sequence). This CDR3 reads CASSLLRGVYNEQFF. The CDR3 DNA follows: TGTGCCAGCAGTCTCCTCAGGGGAGTCTACAATGAGCAGTTCTTC.

The chain combines TRBV3-1 with TRBJ1-6; TRBD1 aligns across 9 bases. Germline CDR1 reads LGHDT; CDR2 reads YNNKEL (reference sequence). With V trimmed by 2 bases and J by 10 bases, 12 bases remained unmatched. This CDR3 region has 17 residues. In DNA, the CDR3 is TGTGCCAGCAGCCAATCCTATCGGACAGGGGTAAAATCACCCCTCCACTTT. Amino acid sequence: CASSQSYRTGVKSPLHF. Looking up the rest from reference TRBV3-1 and TRBJ1-6 gives the full variable domain: DTAVSQTPKYLVTQMGNDKSIKCEQNLGHDTMYWYKQDSKKFLKIMFSYNNKELIINETVPNRFSPKSPDKAHLNLHINSLELGDSAVYFCASSQSYRTGVKSPLHFGNGTRLTVT.

In its sample, this clonotype was seen a few times. This sequence joins TRBV12-3 or TRBV12-4 and TRBJ2-3; TRBD1 might be the D (5 bases). CDR3 length equals 14 residues. The V end was cut by 5 bases, the J end by 2 bases, with 11 bases between. The CDR3: CASSHTGNTDTQYF. The CDR3 DNA follows: TGTGCCAGCAGTCACACAGGAAACACAGATACGCAGTATTTT.

CDR3 region: CSAKEAGNLNTEAFF. The DNA of the CDR3 is TGCAGTGCTAAGGAGGCAGGGAACCTGAACACTGAAGCTTTCTTT. The J gene is TRBJ1-1, the V gene TRBV20-1, with a weak D call TRBD1 (5 bases). V was shortened by 4 bases and J by 0 bases, with 15 bases between the two germline ends. The CDR3 loop spans 15 amino acids. Germline CDR1 reads DFQATT; CDR2 reads SNEGSKA (reference sequence).

This clonotype has just a few counts. This chain connects TRBV12-3 or TRBV12-4 to TRBJ1-4; D might be TRBD1 (5 bases). The CDR3 length is 15 residues. V gave up 6 bases and J gave up 10 bases, with 21 bases separating them. The CDR3 here is CASRNQGTVGGKLFF. The CDR3 region has the DNA TGTGCCAGCAGGAACCAGGGAACGGTGGGTGGAAAACTGTTTTTT.

This clonotype came up a few times. V usage is TRBV28 and J usage is TRBJ1-1; D ambiguous. The CDR3 extends over 12 amino acids. V dropped 7 bases and J dropped 4 bases, with 10 bases sitting between them. The germline CDR1 and CDR2 sequences are MDHEN and SYDVKM. The CDR3 sequence: CASNLDRTEAFF. The CDR3 nucleotides are TGTGCCAGCAACTTAGACCGCACTGAAGCTTTCTTT.

This clonotype occurred a few times. This chain uses TRBV7-2 with TRBJ2-2, with D possibly being TRBD1 (6 bases). V was trimmed by 3 bases and J by 4 bases, leaving 15 bases between them. CDR1 and CDR2 (germline): SGHTA, FQGNSA. CDR3 length: 16 amino acids. CDR3 coding DNA: TGTGCCAGCAGCTTTTTCGTAAGGGGGATCACCGGGGAGCTGTTTTTT. Residues: CASSFFVRGITGELFF.

In its sample, this clonotype was seen a few times. The chain is built from TRBV20-1 and TRBJ1-1; D is perhaps TRBD1 (5 bases). This CDR3 region has 14 residues. CDR1 is DFQATT and CDR2 is SNEGSKA in the germline V gene (reference sequence). Trimming cost V 6 bases and J 3 bases, with 17 bases left between them. The CDR3 loop reads CSAAGGGGDTEAFF. In DNA form, the CDR3 reads TGCAGTGCGGCCGGGGGGGGAGGCGACACTGAAGCTTTCTTT.

The chain links TRBV28 to TRBJ2-7, with unresolved D. The CDR3 has 14 amino acids. Germline values: CDR1 MDHEN, CDR2 SYDVKM. The CDR3: CASSTVLRTYEQYF. The CDR3 DNA reads TGTGCTAGTAGTACGGTTTTACGTACCTACGAGCAGTACTTC.

The chain recombines TRBV20-1 with TRBJ2-3; 8 nucleotides agree with TRBD2. Unmatched junction bases numbered 7, after V lost 4 bases and J lost 7 bases. Germline CDR1 and CDR2: DFQATT and SNEGSKA (reference sequence). The CDR3 has 13 residues. CDR3 sequence: CSANSGSGYTQYF. The CDR3 DNA reads as TGCAGTGCTAACAGCGGGAGTGGCTATACGCAGTATTTT.

This clonotype has a handful of counts. The rearrangement links TRBV2 to TRBJ1-1, with 9 bases matching TRBD1. This CDR3 is 17 amino acids long. V was clipped by 3 bases and J by 1 base; unmatched bases: 9. Germline V CDR1 and CDR2: SNHLY, FYNNEI. Here the CDR3 DNA reads TGTGCCAGCAGTGATTGGTCGCGACAGGGGGGGAACACTGAAGCTTTCTTT. Protein product: CASSDWSRQGGNTEAFF.

The DNA of the CDR3 is TGTGCCAGCAGTGAGTCCGCCCCGGGCTACGAGCAGTACTTC. This translates into CASSESAPGYEQYF. The chain recombines TRBV2 with TRBJ2-7; D ambiguous. The CDR3 has 14 amino acids. The germline V gene encodes CDR1 SNHLY and CDR2 FYNNEI. V shed 3 bases and J shed 3 bases, with 12 bases lying between them.